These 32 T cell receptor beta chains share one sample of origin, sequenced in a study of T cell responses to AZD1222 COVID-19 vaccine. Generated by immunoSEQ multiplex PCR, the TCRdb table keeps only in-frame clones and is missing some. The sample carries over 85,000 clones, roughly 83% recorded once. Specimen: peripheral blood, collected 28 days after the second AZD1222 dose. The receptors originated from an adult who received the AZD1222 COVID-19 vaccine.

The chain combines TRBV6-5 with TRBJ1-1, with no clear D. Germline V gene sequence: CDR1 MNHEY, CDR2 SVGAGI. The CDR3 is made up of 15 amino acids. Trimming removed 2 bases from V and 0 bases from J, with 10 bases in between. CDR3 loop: CASSYGFEMNTEAFF. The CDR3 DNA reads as TGTGCCAGCAGTTACGGGTTCGAGATGAACACTGAAGCTTTCTTT.

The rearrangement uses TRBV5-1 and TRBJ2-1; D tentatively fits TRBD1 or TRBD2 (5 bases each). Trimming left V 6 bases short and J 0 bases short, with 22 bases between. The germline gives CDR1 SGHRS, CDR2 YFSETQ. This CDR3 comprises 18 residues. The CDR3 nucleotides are TGCGCCAGCATCCCGGGGCCCCCAGGCCAAAGCTCCTACAATGAGCAGTTCTTC. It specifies CASIPGPPGQSSYNEQFF.

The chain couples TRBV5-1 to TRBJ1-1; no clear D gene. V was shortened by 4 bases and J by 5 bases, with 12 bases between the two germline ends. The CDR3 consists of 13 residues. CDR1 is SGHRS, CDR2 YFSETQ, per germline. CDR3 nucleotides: TGCGCCAGCAGCCCCGGTGGGCAGACTGAAGCTTTCTTT. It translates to CASSPGGQTEAFF.

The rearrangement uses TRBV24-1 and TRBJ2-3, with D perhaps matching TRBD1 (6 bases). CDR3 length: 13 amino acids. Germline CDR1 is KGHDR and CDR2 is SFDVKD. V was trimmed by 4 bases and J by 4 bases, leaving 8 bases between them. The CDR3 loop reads CATSDTGSDTQYF. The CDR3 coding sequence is TGTGCCACCAGTGACACAGGGTCAGATACGCAGTATTTT.

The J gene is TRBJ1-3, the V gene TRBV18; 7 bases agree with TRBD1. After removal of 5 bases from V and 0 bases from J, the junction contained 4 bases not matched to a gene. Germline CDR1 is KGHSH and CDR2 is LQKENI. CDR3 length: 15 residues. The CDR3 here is CASSSGTDSGNTIYF. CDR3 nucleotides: TGTGCCAGCTCATCCGGGACAGACTCTGGAAACACCATATATTTT.

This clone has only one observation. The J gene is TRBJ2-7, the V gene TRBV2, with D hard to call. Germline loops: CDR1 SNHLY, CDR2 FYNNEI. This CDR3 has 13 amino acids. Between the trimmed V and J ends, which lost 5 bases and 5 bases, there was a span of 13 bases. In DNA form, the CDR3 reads TGTGCCAGCAGTCCGATAGACAATCACGAGCAGTACTTC. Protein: CASSPIDNHEQYF.

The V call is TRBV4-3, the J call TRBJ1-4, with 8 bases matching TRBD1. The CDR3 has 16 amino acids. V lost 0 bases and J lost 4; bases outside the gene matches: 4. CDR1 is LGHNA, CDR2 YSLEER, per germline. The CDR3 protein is CASSQESGQVNEKLFF. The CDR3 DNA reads TGCGCCAGCAGCCAAGAATCGGGACAGGTTAATGAAAAACTGTTTTTT.

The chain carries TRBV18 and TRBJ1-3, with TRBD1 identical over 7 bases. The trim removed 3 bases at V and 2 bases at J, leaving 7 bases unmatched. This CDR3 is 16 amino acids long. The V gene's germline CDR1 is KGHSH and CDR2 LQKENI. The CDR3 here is CASSPSGGRTGNTIYF. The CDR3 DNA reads TGTGCCAGCTCACCCTCAGGGGGGCGGACTGGAAACACCATATATTTT. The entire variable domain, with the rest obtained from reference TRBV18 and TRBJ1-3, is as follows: NAGVMQNPRHLVRRRGQEARLRCSPMKGHSHVYWYRQLPEEGLKFMVYLQKENIIDESGMPKERFSAEFPKEGPSILRIQQVVRGDSAAYFCASSPSGGRTGNTIYFGEGSWLTVV.

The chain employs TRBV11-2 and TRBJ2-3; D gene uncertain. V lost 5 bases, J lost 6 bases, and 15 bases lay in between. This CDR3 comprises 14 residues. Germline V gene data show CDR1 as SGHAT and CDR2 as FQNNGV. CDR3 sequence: CASSPQAPPDTQYF. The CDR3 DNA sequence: TGTGCCAGCAGCCCCCAGGCCCCGCCTGATACGCAGTATTTT.

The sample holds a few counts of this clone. The CDR3 sequence: CASSTTRGETQYF. The CDR3 nucleotides are TGTGCCAGCAGTACTACTCGTGGGGAGACCCAGTACTTC. This rearrangement joins TRBV6-4 to TRBJ2-5; no definite D call. This CDR3 contains 13 residues. Germline V gene sequence: CDR1 MRHNA, CDR2 SNTAGT. V lost 5 bases to trimming and J lost 5 bases, with 12 bases between them.

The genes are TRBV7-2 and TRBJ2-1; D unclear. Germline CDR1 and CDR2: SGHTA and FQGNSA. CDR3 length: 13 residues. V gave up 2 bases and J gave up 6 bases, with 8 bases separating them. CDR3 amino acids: CASSLSLFNEQFF. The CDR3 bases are TGTGCCAGCAGCTTATCTCTGTTCAATGAGCAGTTCTTC. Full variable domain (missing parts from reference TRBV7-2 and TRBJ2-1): GAGVSQSPSNKVTEKGKDVELRCDPISGHTALYWYRQSLGQGLEFLIYFQGNSAPDKSGLPSDRFSAERTGGSVSTLTIQRTQQEDSAVYLCASSLSLFNEQFFGPGTRLTVL.

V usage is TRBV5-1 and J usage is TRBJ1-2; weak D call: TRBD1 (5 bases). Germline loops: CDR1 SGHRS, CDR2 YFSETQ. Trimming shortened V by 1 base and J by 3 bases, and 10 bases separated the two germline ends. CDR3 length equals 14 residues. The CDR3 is CASSLQGEDYGYTF. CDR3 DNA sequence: TGCGCCAGCAGCTTGCAGGGAGAGGACTATGGCTACACCTTC.

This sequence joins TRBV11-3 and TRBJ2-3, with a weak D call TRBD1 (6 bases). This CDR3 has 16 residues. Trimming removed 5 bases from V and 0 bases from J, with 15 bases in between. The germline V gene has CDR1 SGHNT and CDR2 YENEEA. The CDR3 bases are TGTGCCAGCAGCCGGTGGGGGACATCTAGCACAGATACGCAGTATTTT. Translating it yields CASSRWGTSSTDTQYF.

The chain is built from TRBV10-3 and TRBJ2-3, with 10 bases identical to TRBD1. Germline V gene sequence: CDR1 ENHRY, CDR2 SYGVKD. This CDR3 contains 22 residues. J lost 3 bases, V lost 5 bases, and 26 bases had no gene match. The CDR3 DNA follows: TGTGCCATCAGTTGGAGACAGGGGGCATCGGCTAGTCCACATCGACCGACAGATACGCAGTATTTT. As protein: CAISWRQGASASPHRPTDTQYF.

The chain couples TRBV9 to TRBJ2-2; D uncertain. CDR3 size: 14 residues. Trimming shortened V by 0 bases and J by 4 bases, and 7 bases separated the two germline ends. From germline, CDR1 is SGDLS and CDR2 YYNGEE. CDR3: CASSVAHSTGELFF. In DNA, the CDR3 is TGTGCCAGCAGCGTAGCCCACAGCACCGGGGAGCTGTTTTTT. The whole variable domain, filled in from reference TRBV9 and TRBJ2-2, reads DSGVTQTPKHLITATGQRVTLRCSPRSGDLSVYWYQQSLDQGLQFLIQYYNGEERAKGNILERFSAQQFPDLHSELNLSSLELGDSALYFCASSVAHSTGELFFGEGSRLTVL.

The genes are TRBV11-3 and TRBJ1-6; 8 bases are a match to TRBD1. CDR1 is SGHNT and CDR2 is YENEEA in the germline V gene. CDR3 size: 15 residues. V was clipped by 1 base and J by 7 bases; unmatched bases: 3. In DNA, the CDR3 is TGTGCCAGCAGCTTAGGCGGGACAGGAAATTCACCCCTCCACTTT. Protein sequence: CASSLGGTGNSPLHF.

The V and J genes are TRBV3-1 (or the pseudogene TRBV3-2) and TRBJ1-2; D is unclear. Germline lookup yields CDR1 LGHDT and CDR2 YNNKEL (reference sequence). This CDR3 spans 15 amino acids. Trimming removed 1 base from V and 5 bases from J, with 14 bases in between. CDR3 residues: CASSQASGSPYGYTF. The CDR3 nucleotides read TGTGCCAGCAGCCAAGCCAGCGGCAGCCCTTATGGCTACACCTTC.

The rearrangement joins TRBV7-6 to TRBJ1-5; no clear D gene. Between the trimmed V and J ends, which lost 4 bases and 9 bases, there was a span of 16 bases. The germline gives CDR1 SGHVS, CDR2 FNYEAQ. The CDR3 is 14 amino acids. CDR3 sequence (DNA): TGTGCCAGCAGCTCCACTGAAGGGCGGACGCCCCAGCATTTT. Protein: CASSSTEGRTPQHF.

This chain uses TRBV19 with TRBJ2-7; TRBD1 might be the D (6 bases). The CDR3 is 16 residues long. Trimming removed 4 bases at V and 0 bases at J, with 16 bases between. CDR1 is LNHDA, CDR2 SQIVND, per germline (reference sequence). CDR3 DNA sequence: TGTGCCAGTAGTAGGATGGACAGCCTCAACTCCTACGAGCAGTACTTC. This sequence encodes CASSRMDSLNSYEQYF.

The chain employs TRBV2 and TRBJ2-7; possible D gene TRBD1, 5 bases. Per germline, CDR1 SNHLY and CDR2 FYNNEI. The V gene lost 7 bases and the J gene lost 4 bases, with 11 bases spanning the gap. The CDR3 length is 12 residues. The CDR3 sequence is CASKGDSYEQYF. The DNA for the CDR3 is TGTGCCAGCAAGGGCGACAGTTACGAGCAGTACTTC. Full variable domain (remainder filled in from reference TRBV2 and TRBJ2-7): EPEVTQTPSHQVTQMGQEVILRCVPISNHLYFYWYRQILGQKVEFLVSFYNNEISEKSEIFDDQFSVERPDGSNFTLKIRSTKLEDSAMYFCASKGDSYEQYFGPGTRLTVT.

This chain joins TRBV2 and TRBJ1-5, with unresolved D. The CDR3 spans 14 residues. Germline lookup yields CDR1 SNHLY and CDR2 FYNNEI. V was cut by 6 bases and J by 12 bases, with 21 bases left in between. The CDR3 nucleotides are TGTGCCAGCAGCAGACCGGGAATGACAAAGTGCCAGCATTTT. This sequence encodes CASSRPGMTKCQHF. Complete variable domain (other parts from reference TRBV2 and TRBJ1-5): EPEVTQTPSHQVTQMGQEVILRCVPISNHLYFYWYRQILGQKVEFLVSFYNNEISEKSEIFDDQFSVERPDGSNFTLKIRSTKLEDSAMYFCASSRPGMTKCQHFGDGTRLSIL.

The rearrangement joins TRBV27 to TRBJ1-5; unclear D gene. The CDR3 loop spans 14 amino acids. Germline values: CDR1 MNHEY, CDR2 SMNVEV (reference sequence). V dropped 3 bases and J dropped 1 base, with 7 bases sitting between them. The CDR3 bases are TGTGCCAGCAGTTTCCAAGGGAGCAATCAGCCCCAGCATTTT. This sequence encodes CASSFQGSNQPQHF.

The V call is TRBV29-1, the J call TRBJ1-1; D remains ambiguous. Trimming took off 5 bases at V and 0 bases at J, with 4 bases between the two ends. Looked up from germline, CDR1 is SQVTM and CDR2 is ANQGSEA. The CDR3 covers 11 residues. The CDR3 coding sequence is TGCAGCGTTCGGGTGAACACTGAAGCTTTCTTT. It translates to CSVRVNTEAFF.

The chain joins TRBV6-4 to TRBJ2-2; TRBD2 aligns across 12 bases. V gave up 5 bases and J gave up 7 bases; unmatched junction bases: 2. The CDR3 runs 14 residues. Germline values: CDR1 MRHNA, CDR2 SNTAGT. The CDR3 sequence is CASSRLAGVGELFF. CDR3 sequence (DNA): TGTGCCAGCAGTCGACTAGCGGGAGTCGGGGAGCTGTTTTTT.

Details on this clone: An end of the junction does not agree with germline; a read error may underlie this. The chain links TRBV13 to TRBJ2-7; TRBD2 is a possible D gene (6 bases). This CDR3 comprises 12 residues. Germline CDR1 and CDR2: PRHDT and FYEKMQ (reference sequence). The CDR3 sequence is CASSLRRGRRHF. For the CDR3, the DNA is TGTGCCAGCAGCCTGCGGAGAGGGAGGCGACACTTC.

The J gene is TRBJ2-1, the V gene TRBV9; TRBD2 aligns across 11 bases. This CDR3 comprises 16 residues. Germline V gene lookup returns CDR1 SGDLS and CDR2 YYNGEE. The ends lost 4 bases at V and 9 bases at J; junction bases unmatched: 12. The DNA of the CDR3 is TGTGCCAGCAGCTCGACTAGCGGGAACGGGGTGGGTGAGCAGTTCTTC. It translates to CASSSTSGNGVGEQFF.

The CDR3 reads CACTLGYEQYF. In nucleotides, the CDR3 is TGTGCCTGTACTTTGGGCTACGAGCAGTACTTC. This chain connects TRBV30 to TRBJ2-7, with no clear D. CDR1 GTSNPN and CDR2 SVGIG come from the germline V gene (reference sequence). Trimming removed 6 bases from V and 3 bases from J, with 9 bases in between. This CDR3 has 11 residues.

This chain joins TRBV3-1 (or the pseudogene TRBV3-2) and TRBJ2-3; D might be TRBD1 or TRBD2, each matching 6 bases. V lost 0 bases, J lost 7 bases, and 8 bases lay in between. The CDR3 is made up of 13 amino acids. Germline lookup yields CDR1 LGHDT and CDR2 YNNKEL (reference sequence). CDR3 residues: CASSQEGGYTQYF. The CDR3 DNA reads TGTGCCAGCAGCCAAGAAGGGGGGTATACGCAGTATTTT.

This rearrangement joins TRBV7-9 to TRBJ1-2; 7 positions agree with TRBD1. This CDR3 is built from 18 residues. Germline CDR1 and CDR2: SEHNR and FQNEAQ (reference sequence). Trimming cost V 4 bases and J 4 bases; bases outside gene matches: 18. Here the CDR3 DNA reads TGTGCCAGCAGCTCCACAGGACAGGCCTCCCTGGCCCGCTATGGCTACACCTTC. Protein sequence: CASSSTGQASLARYGYTF.

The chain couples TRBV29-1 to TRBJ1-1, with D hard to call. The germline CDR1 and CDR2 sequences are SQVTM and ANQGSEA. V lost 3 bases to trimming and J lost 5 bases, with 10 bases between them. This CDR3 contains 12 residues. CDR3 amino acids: CSVEAEGTEAFF. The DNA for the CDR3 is TGCAGCGTTGAGGCCGAGGGAACTGAAGCTTTCTTT. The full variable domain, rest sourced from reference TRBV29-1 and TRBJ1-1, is SAVISQKPSRDICQRGTSLTIQCQVDSQVTMMFWYRQQPGQSLTLIATANQGSEATYESGFVIDKFPISRPNLTFSTLTVSNMSPEDSSIYLCSVEAEGTEAFFGQGTRLTVV.

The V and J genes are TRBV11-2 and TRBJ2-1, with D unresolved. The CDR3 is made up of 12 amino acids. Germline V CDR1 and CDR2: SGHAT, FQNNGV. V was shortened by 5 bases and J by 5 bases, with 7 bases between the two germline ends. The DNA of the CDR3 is TGTGCCAGCAGCCCCGCCCACAATGAGCAGTTCTTC. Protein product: CASSPAHNEQFF. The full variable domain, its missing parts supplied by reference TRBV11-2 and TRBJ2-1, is EAGVAQSPRYKIIEKRQSVAFWCNPISGHATLYWYQQILGQGPKLLIQFQNNGVVDDSQLPKDRFSAERLKGVDSTLKIQPAKLEDSAVYLCASSPAHNEQFFGPGTRLTVL.

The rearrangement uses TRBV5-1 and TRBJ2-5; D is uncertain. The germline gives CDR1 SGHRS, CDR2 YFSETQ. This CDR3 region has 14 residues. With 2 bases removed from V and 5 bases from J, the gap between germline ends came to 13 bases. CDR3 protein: CASSFGWTGETQYF. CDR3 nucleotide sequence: TGCGCCAGCAGCTTCGGTTGGACCGGGGAGACCCAGTACTTC.